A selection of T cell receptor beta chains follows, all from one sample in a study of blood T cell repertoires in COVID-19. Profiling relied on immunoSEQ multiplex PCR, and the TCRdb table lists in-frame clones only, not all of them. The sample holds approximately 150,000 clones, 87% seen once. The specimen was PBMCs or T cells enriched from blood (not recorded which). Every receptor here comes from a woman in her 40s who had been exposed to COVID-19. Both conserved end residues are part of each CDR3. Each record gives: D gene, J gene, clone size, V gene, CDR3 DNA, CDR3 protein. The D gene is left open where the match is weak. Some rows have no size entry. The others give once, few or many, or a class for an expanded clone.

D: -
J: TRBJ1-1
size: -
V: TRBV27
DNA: TGTGCCAGCAGTTACAGAGACAACACTGAAGCTTTCTTT
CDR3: CASSYRDNTEAFF

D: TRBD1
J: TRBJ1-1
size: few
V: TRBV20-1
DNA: TGCAGTGCTAGTCGGCCCTCGACAGGGGAAAGGATGAACACTGAAGCTTTCTTT
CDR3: CSASRPSTGERMNTEAFF

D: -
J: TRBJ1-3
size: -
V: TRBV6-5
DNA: TGTGCCAGCAGAGCTAACAGGGCTGGAAACACCATATATTTT
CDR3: CASRANRAGNTIYF

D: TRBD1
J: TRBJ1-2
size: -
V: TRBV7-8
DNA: TGTGCCAGCAGCCCGACAGGGTATGGCTACACCTTC
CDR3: CASSPTGYGYTF

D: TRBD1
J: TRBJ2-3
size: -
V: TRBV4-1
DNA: TGCGCCAGCAGCCAAGATCTGCGACAGGGGGGCATAGGCACAGATACGCAGTATTTT
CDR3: CASSQDLRQGGIGTDTQYF

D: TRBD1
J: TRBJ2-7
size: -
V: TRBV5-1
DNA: TGCGCCAGCAGGTGGACAGGGACCTACGAGCAGTACTTC
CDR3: CASRWTGTYEQYF

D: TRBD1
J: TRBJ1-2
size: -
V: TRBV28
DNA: TGTGCCAGCAGAGGGGACAGGGGCTATGGCTACACCTTC
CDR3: CASRGDRGYGYTF

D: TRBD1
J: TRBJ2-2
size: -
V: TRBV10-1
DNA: TGCGCCAGCAGATCCGGGACAGGGGACGCCGGGGAGCTGTTTTTT
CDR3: CASRSGTGDAGELFF

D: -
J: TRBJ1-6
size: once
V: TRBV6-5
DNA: TGTGCCAGCCGAACGACACGGTCACCCCTCCACTTT
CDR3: CASRTTRSPLHF

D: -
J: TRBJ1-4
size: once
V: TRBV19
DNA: TGTGCCAGTAGTCCCCGGACAGTTCAAGAAAAACTGTTTTTT
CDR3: CASSPRTVQEKLFF

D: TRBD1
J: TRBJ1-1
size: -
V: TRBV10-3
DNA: TGTGCCACTTCAGACAGGGACACTGAAGCTTTCTTT
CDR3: CATSDRDTEAFF

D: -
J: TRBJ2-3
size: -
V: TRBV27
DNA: TGTGCCAGCAGTTTGGGGGCGGGGGGCACAGATACGCAGTATTTT
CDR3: CASSLGAGGTDTQYF

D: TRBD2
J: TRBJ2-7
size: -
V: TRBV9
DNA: TGTGCCAGCACCCGGGGGGGTGAGGATTACGAGCAGTACTTC
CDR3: CASTRGGEDYEQYF

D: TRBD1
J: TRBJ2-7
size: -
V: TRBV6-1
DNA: TGTGCCAGCAGTGAAGCCGGGACAGGGCCCCACGAGCAGTACTTC
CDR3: CASSEAGTGPHEQYF

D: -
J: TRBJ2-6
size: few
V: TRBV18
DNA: TGTGCCAGCTCCCTCAGCCCGGTAGGAGGCTCTGGGGCCAACGTCCTGACTTTC
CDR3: CASSLSPVGGSGANVLTF

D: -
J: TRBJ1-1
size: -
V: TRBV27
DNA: TGTGCCAGCAGTTTATATCCCCGGTCTGGGAACACTGAAGCTTTCTTT
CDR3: CASSLYPRSGNTEAFF

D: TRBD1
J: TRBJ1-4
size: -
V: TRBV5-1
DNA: TGCGCCAGCAGAGGGGGGACAGCAACTAATGAAAAACTGTTTTTT
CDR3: CASRGGTATNEKLFF

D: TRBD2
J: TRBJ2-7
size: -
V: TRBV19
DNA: TGTGCCAGTAGTGTAACTAGCGGGAGCTACGAGCAGTACTTC
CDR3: CASSVTSGSYEQYF

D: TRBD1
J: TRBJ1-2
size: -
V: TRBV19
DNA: TGTGCCAGTAGCCAGACAGGGGGCGGCTATGGCTACACCTTC
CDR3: CASSQTGGGYGYTF

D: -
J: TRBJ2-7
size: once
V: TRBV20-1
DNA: TGCAGTGCTTCTGACAGGCACGAGCAGTACTTC
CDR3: CSASDRHEQYF

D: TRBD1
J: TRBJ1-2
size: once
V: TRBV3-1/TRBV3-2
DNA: TGTGCCAGCAGCCCTGACAGGGACTATGGCTACACCTTC
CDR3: CASSPDRDYGYTF

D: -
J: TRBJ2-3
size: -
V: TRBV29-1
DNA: TGCAGCGTTGAAGATCTGGGGGGCGCGGGAGCAGATACGCAGTATTTT
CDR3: CSVEDLGGAGADTQYF

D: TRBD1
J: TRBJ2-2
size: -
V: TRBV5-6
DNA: TGTGCCAGCAGCTCCCCGTTCGGGACAGGGCCAAACACCGGGGAGCTGTTTTTT
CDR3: CASSSPFGTGPNTGELFF

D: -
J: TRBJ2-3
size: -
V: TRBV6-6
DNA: TGTGCCAGCAGTTTACCGGGACAACAATTGACCGATACGCAGTATTTT
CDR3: CASSLPGQQLTDTQYF

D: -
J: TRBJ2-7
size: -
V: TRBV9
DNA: TGTGCCAGCAGCAAAACAGGGACCGGGTTGATTTACGAGCAGTACTTC
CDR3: CASSKTGTGLIYEQYF

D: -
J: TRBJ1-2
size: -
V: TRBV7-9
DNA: TGTGCCAGCAAGCCGGGGGTAGACTATGGCTACACCTTC
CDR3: CASKPGVDYGYTF